This T cell receptor (beta chain) was captured in a study of Graves' ophthalmopathy and Graves' hyperthyroidism. This clonotype was seen at least ten times. V trimming: 3 bases; J trimming: 4 bases; junction bases outside the gene matches: 10. This CDR3 contains 18 residues. Germline V lookup: CDR1 ENHRY, CDR2 SYGVKD. The sequenced template was RNA, covering the TCR beta CDR3 region. An opening RT-PCR round employed HTBI primers and preceded a second-round multiplex PCR. TCRdb used MiXCR to reprocess the multiplex PCR reads, holding one entry per CDR3 protein. The data contain roughly 420,000 distinct CDR3 sequences, around 21% of them seen just once; the ten biggest clones take up under 3.5%.

The chain joins TRBV10-3 to TRBJ2-5; the match to TRBD2 covers 14 bases. The sequence was obtained from a woman in her late teens or twenties with stable Graves' hyperthyroidism. Sequencing used peripheral blood. Here the CDR3 reads CAISDPPGLAGGRETQYF. Written as DNA, the CDR3 is TGTGCCATCAGTGACCCCCCCGGACTAGCGGGAGGCAGAGAGACCCAGTACTTC.